This T cell receptor (beta chain) was captured in a study of identical twins' blood T cells. Germline-derived CDR1 and CDR2 are LGHNA and YNFKEQ. V was shortened by 0 bases and J by 4 bases, with 15 bases between the two germline ends. The CDR3 consists of 17 residues. TCRdb recomputed calls from the 5' RACE reads with MiXCR, one row per CDR3 protein. The repertoire includes hundreds of thousands of distinct CDR3 sequences, roughly 30% of them detected once, and approximately 6.6% sits in the top ten. The sequenced material came from PBMCs. This receptor was identified in a woman aged 18-49 years in good health. The genes are TRBV4-2 and TRBJ1-4; D is unclear. In DNA form, the CDR3 reads TGTGCCAGCAGCCAAGATTGGGTTCTGGGATTTAATGAAAAACTGTTTTTT. Translated: CASSQDWVLGFNEKLFF.